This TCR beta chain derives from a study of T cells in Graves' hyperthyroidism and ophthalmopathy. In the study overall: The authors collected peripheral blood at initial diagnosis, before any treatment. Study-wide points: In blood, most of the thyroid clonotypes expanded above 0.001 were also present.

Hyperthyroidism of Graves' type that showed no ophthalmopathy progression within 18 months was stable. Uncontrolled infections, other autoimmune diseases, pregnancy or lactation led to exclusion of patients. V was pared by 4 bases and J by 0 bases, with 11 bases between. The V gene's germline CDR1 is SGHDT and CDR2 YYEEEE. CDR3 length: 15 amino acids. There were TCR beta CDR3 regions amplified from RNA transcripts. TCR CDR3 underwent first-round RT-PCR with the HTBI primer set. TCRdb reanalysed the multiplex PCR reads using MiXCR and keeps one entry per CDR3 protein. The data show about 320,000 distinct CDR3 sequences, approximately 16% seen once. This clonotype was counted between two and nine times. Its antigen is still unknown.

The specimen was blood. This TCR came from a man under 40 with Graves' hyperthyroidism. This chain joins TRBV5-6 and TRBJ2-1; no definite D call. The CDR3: CASSRVPGSYNEQFF. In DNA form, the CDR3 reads TGTGCCAGCAGCCGAGTGCCCGGCTCCTACAATGAGCAGTTCTTC.